The 21 T cell receptor beta chains reported below all come from one sample, sequenced in a study of blood T cell repertoires in COVID-19. Profiled with immunoSEQ multiplex PCR; TCRdb holds only in-frame clones, not every one. The table has 100,000 or so clones, about four fifths seen once; the top ten hold approximately 38%. Sequenced sample: peripheral blood. These receptors were taken from a man older than 75 with acute or convalescent COVID-19.

The chain uses TRBV6-2 or TRBV6-3 and TRBJ2-7, with D unclear. The V and J ends lost 2 bases and 2 bases respectively, with 10 bases between them. Germline V gives CDR1 MNHEY, CDR2 SVGEGT. The CDR3 spans 14 residues. CDR3 nucleotide sequence: TGTGCCAGCAGTTACGGTCAGACAACCTACGAGCAGTACTTC. This translates into CASSYGQTTYEQYF.

The chain recombines TRBV11-2 with TRBJ2-7; TRBD2 matches at 13 bases. The CDR3 runs 15 residues. Germline lookup yields CDR1 SGHAT and CDR2 FQNNGV. J was trimmed by 6 bases and V by 1 base; bases with no gene match: 3. As DNA, the CDR3 is TGTGCCAGCAGCTTAGCGGGGACTAGCGGGGCCGAGCAGTACTTC. Its protein product is CASSLAGTSGAEQYF.

This clone is a singleton in its sample. This chain connects TRBV6-5 to TRBJ2-2; 8 bases agree with TRBD1. Germline-derived CDR1 and CDR2 are MNHEY and SVGAGI. The CDR3 has 15 residues. V shed 2 bases and J 7 bases; nucleotides not matched to a gene: 6. Written as DNA, the CDR3 is TGTGCCAGCAGTTACCAACAGGGGGATATCGGGGAGCTGTTTTTT. It encodes CASSYQQGDIGELFF.

The V call is TRBV9, the J call TRBJ1-1; perhaps TRBD1 as D (5 bases). The V gene lost 1 base and the J gene lost 6 bases, with 13 bases spanning the gap. Germline V gives CDR1 SGDLS, CDR2 YYNGEE. The CDR3 contains 14 residues. The CDR3, as DNA: TGTGCCAGCAGCGTAAGGGAGGGGCGGTCTGAAGCTTTCTTT. This codes for CASSVREGRSEAFF.

This chain uses TRBV5-1 with TRBJ1-1, with 7 bases that match TRBD1. Germline CDR1 and CDR2: SGHRS and YFSETQ. Trimming at V came to 4 bases and at J to 5 bases, leaving 8 bases not matched to a gene. The CDR3 loop spans 14 amino acids. The CDR3 reads CASSALGGITEAFF. CDR3 DNA: TGCGCCAGCAGCGCACTAGGGGGCATAACTGAAGCTTTCTTT. The variable domain in full, with the rest retrieved from reference TRBV5-1 and TRBJ1-1, is KAGVTQTPRYLIKTRGQQVTLSCSPISGHRSVSWYQQTPGQGLQFLFEYFSETQRNKGNFPGRFSGRQFSNSRSEMNVSTLELGDSALYLCASSALGGITEAFFGQGTRLTVV.

The chain combines TRBV5-1 with TRBJ2-3, with TRBD2 matching 11 bases. Looked up from germline, CDR1 is SGHRS and CDR2 is YFSETQ. V was clipped by 3 bases and J by 3 bases; unmatched bases: 3. This CDR3 spans 15 amino acids. Here the CDR3 DNA reads TGCGCCAGCAGCTATAGCGGGAGGGGTACAGATACGCAGTATTTT. It codes for CASSYSGRGTDTQYF.

The chain has TRBV2 and TRBJ2-3; 10 bases map to TRBD2. Trimming cost V 8 bases and J 3 bases; bases outside gene matches: 2. The germline V gene has CDR1 SNHLY and CDR2 FYNNEI. The CDR3 is made up of 13 amino acids. The CDR3 spells CASASGRTDTQYF. CDR3 nucleotide sequence: TGTGCCAGCGCTAGCGGGAGAACAGATACGCAGTATTTT.

V usage is TRBV29-1 and J usage is TRBJ1-5, with a weak D call TRBD1 (6 bases). Germline lookup yields CDR1 SQVTM and CDR2 ANQGSEA. The length of the CDR3 is 13 residues. Deletions cut 5 bases from V and 4 bases from J, with 12 bases between. This CDR3 reads CSVQGGANQPQHF. The DNA for the CDR3 is TGCAGCGTTCAAGGGGGAGCGAATCAGCCCCAGCATTTT. Full variable domain (missing parts from reference TRBV29-1 and TRBJ1-5): SAVISQKPSRDICQRGTSLTIQCQVDSQVTMMFWYRQQPGQSLTLIATANQGSEATYESGFVIDKFPISRPNLTFSTLTVSNMSPEDSSIYLCSVQGGANQPQHFGDGTRLSIL.

The chain couples TRBV2 to TRBJ1-2; D perhaps matches TRBD1 (6 bases). Germline lookup yields CDR1 SNHLY and CDR2 FYNNEI. V lost 2 bases to trimming and J lost 7 bases, with 11 bases between them. This CDR3 is 13 amino acids long. The CDR3 loop reads CASSEQRTVGYTF. CDR3 sequence (DNA): TGTGCCAGCAGTGAACAAAGGACAGTTGGCTACACCTTC.

The rearrangement links TRBV19 to TRBJ2-3, with a tentative D call TRBD2 (5 bases). CDR3 length: 12 amino acids. CDR1 and CDR2 from the germline V gene are LNHDA and SQIVND (reference sequence). V was cut by 7 bases and J by 5 bases, with 10 bases left in between. The CDR3 nucleotides read TGTGCCAGTACAAATCGGGGAGATACGCAGTATTTT. Protein: CASTNRGDTQYF.

This rearrangement joins TRBV19 to TRBJ2-1; TRBD2 might be the D (6 bases). V lost 3 bases to trimming and J lost 5 bases, with 14 bases between them. The CDR3 is 15 amino acids. Germline V gives CDR1 LNHDA, CDR2 SQIVND (reference sequence). DNA of the CDR3: TGTGCCAGTAGTATGCGGGGCTCTACGAACAATGAGCAGTTCTTC. Its protein product is CASSMRGSTNNEQFF.

The chain is built from TRBV20-1 and TRBJ1-3; D is undetermined. Trimming stripped 3 bases from V and 4 bases from J, with 7 bases between. Looked up from germline, CDR1 is DFQATT and CDR2 is SNEGSKA (reference sequence). This CDR3 is built from 12 residues. The CDR3, as DNA: TGCAGTGCTAGTGGAGAGGGAAACACCATATATTTT. As protein: CSASGEGNTIYF.

CDR3 amino acids: CATSRDRLAGTDTQYF. The CDR3 DNA follows: TGTGCCACCAGCAGAGATCGACTAGCGGGCACAGATACGCAGTATTTT. The chain joins TRBV15 to TRBJ2-3; TRBD2 agrees at 9 bases. Looked up from germline, CDR1 is LNHNV and CDR2 is YYDKDF (reference sequence). The CDR3 length is 16 residues. J gave up 1 base and V 0 bases, and 2 bases lay outside the gene matches.

This rearrangement joins TRBV5-8 to TRBJ2-7, with 9 bases identical to TRBD1. J was trimmed by 1 base and V by 1 base; bases with no gene match: 3. Per germline, CDR1 SGHTS and CDR2 YDEGEE. This CDR3 has 15 amino acids. Here the CDR3 reads CASSLLGQGSYEQYF. The DNA of the CDR3 is TGTGCCAGCAGCTTGTTGGGACAGGGTTCCTACGAGCAGTACTTC.

The rearrangement joins TRBV5-1 to TRBJ2-1, with unresolved D. This CDR3 is built from 15 residues. Trimming left V 5 bases short and J 0 bases short, with 12 bases between. Germline CDR1 SGHRS, CDR2 YFSETQ. CDR3 residues: CASSNSGPSYNEQFF. Written as DNA, the CDR3 is TGCGCCAGCAGTAACTCGGGTCCCTCCTACAATGAGCAGTTCTTC.

The chain links TRBV30 to TRBJ2-3, with TRBD2 identical over 7 bases. The trim removed 5 bases at V and 4 bases at J, leaving 12 bases unmatched. The CDR3 spans 15 residues. CDR1 and CDR2 from the germline V gene are GTSNPN and SVGIG (reference sequence). The CDR3 nucleotides read TGTGCCTGGGGGCGTCGAGCGGGAAGGGCAGATACGCAGTATTTT. Amino acids: CAWGRRAGRADTQYF.

The CDR3 sequence is CASSIQKTGELFF. In nucleotides, the CDR3 is TGTGCCAGTAGTATCCAGAAGACCGGGGAGCTGTTTTTT. The chain employs TRBV19 and TRBJ2-2; D gene ambiguous. Per germline, CDR1 LNHDA and CDR2 SQIVND (reference sequence). The CDR3 covers 13 residues. Trimming left V 3 bases short and J 5 bases short, with 7 bases between.

The V call is TRBV5-4, the J call TRBJ2-2; possible D gene TRBD2, 6 bases. V shed 2 bases and J shed 5 bases, with 10 bases lying between them. Germline V lookup: CDR1 SGHNT, CDR2 YYREEE (reference sequence). The CDR3 has 14 amino acids. CDR3 sequence: CASSFKEGTGELFF. As DNA, the CDR3 is TGTGCCAGCAGCTTTAAGGAGGGGACCGGGGAGCTGTTTTTT.

The V and J genes are TRBV18 and TRBJ2-7; 10 bases map to TRBD1. Trimming at V came to 3 bases and at J to 2 bases, leaving 4 bases not matched to a gene. Germline CDR1 reads KGHSH; CDR2 reads LQKENI. CDR3 length equals 15 residues. CDR3 sequence reads: CASSPRQGATYEQYF. The CDR3 coding sequence is TGTGCCAGCTCACCTAGACAGGGGGCCACCTACGAGCAGTACTTC.

The chain links TRBV7-9 to TRBJ2-3; 7 positions match TRBD1. The CDR3 runs 17 residues. The V and J ends lost 3 bases and 2 bases, in that order; junction bases with no gene match: 11. Germline V gene sequence: CDR1 SEHNR, CDR2 FQNEAQ (reference sequence). CDR3 region: CASSLWGQRLYTDTQYF. CDR3 sequence (DNA): TGTGCCAGCAGCTTGTGGGGACAGAGACTCTACACAGATACGCAGTATTTT.

The chain carries TRBV29-1 and TRBJ1-1; D unresolved. Germline-derived CDR1 and CDR2 are SQVTM and ANQGSEA. The CDR3 spans 12 residues. The germline V and J ends were trimmed by 5 bases and 3 bases, with 10 bases remaining between them. CDR3 nucleotide sequence: TGCAGCGTTTCCCAAGCGGACACTGAAGCTTTCTTT. This sequence encodes CSVSQADTEAFF.